These 5 T cell receptor beta chains came from one sample sequenced in a study of cytomegalovirus exposure and HLA in healthy donors. PCR amplification relied on 60 Vbeta primers (plus 13 Jbeta primers). Clones were sequenced by immunoSEQ multiplex PCR, and TCRdb holds only the in-frame ones, with some missing. The table lists just over 150,000 clones, approximately 86% of them singletons, with around 1.8% in the top ten. Sample: PBMCs. The receptors were sampled from a woman aged 18-35 years in good health and CMV-seronegative.

The chain uses TRBV4-1 and TRBJ1-1, with a possible D match to TRBD1 (5 bases). Germline CDR1 and CDR2: MGHRA and YSYEKL. Trimming shortened V by 2 bases and J by 13 bases, and 11 bases separated the two germline ends. The CDR3 spans 11 residues. The CDR3 coding sequence is TGCGCCAGCAGCCAAAACAGGTTATTTTTCTTT. Translated, it gives CASSQNRLFFF.

The chain recombines TRBV18 with TRBJ1-2; tentatively, D is TRBD1 (5 bases). The V gene lost 0 bases and the J gene lost 7 bases, with 12 bases spanning the gap. This CDR3 contains 14 residues. Germline V lookup: CDR1 KGHSH, CDR2 LQKENI. CDR3 coding DNA: TGTGCCAGCTCACCACCGGGACTCATCGGTGGCTACACCTTC. This gives the protein CASSPPGLIGGYTF.

The J gene is TRBJ2-7, the V gene TRBV2, with 8 bases matching TRBD1. This CDR3 contains 12 residues. Unmatched junction bases numbered 1, after V lost 6 bases and J lost 3 bases. Germline V gives CDR1 SNHLY, CDR2 FYNNEI. In nucleotides, the CDR3 is TGTGCCAGCAGGGGACAGGTCTACGAGCAGTACTTC. It is translated as CASRGQVYEQYF.

The chain couples TRBV6-5 to TRBJ1-2; no clear D gene. This CDR3 spans 15 amino acids. Germline values: CDR1 MNHEY, CDR2 SVGAGI. The V and J ends lost 1 base and 4 bases respectively, with 13 bases between them. The DNA for the CDR3 is TGTGCCAGCAGTTACTACGTCCAGGAGGGCTATGGCTACACCTTC. Translating it yields CASSYYVQEGYGYTF.

The chain is built from TRBV5-1 and TRBJ1-2, with 7 bases matching TRBD1. The CDR3 loop spans 14 amino acids. Germline V gives CDR1 SGHRS, CDR2 YFSETQ. Trimming at V came to 0 bases and at J to 8 bases, leaving 7 bases not matched to a gene. CDR3 region: CASSLEGTARGYTF. The CDR3 DNA sequence: TGCGCCAGCAGCTTGGAAGGGACAGCCAGAGGCTACACCTTC.